Below, 30 T cell receptor beta chains from the same sample are listed, as sequenced in a study of cytomegalovirus exposure and HLA in healthy donors (dated by TCRdb to between 2016 and 2019). The library was made by the immunoSEQ multiplex PCR assay. For the multiplex PCR, a mixture combining 60 forward primers for TCR Vbeta segments and 13 reverse primers for TCR Jbeta segments was used. Not all clones reach the TCRdb copy of this immuneACCESS table, which keeps in-frame sequences only. Checked studies attribute under half of the gap to unresolved V genes and leave the rest unexplained. The sample records 150,000 to 200,000 clones, roughly 73% of which are singletons. The ten largest make up 1.5% to 2% of the sample. Sequencing was carried out using PBMCs. These TCRs come from a woman in her 30s in good health and CMV-seronegative.

The V call is TRBV4-1, the J call TRBJ2-7, with 8 bases that match TRBD1. V gave up 8 bases and J gave up 3 bases; unmatched junction bases: 0. CDR1 is MGHRA, CDR2 YSYEKL, per germline. This CDR3 has 11 amino acids. This CDR3 reads CASGQGYEQYF. The CDR3 nucleotides read TGCGCCAGCGGACAGGGCTACGAGCAGTACTTC.

The V gene is TRBV9, the J gene TRBJ1-5, with 7 bases identical to TRBD1. The CDR3 extends over 15 amino acids. The junction had 7 bases not matched to a gene; V was cut back by 4 bases and J by 3 bases. CDR1 and CDR2 (germline): SGDLS, YYNGEE. The CDR3 DNA reads as TGTGCCAGCAGCTGGGACAGTTCCTTCAATCAGCCCCAGCATTTT. Translation gives CASSWDSSFNQPQHF.

The CDR3, as DNA: TGTGCCAGCAGCTTAGTACGCGGGAGAGCACGGGAGACCCAGTACTTC. This translates into CASSLVRGRARETQYF. J is TRBJ2-5 and V is TRBV7-9; TRBD2 aligns across 7 bases. Losses at the gene ends were 1 base for V and 5 bases for J; bases not matched to a gene: 10. CDR1 and CDR2 (germline): SEHNR, FQNEAQ (reference sequence). The CDR3 is 16 amino acids.

This clone was seen more than once but under ten times. This rearrangement joins TRBV5-1 to TRBJ2-7; 7 bases agree with TRBD1. This CDR3 is 13 amino acids long. The germline CDR1 and CDR2 sequences are SGHRS and YFSETQ. V was clipped by 0 bases and J by 4 bases; unmatched bases: 1. CDR3 nucleotides: TGCGCCAGCAGCTTGGAACAGGGGTACGAGCAGTACTTC. This gives the protein CASSLEQGYEQYF.

The rearrangement links TRBV30 to TRBJ1-4; 10 bases are shared with TRBD1. Trimming cost V 3 bases and J 7 bases; bases outside gene matches: 8. Germline CDR1 GTSNPN, CDR2 SVGIG (reference sequence). The length of the CDR3 is 15 residues. The DNA for the CDR3 is TGTGCCTGGAGCGGCGACAGGGGGCTTGGTGAAAAACTGTTTTTT. This translates into CAWSGDRGLGEKLFF.

V usage is TRBV5-6 and J usage is TRBJ1-6; D unclear. The CDR3 is 16 residues long. CDR1 and CDR2 (germline): SGHDT, YYEEEE. The ends were cut back, 0 bases at V and 4 bases at J, with 11 bases in the middle. CDR3 protein: CASSLGVGLYNSPLHF. The CDR3 DNA reads as TGTGCCAGCAGCTTGGGAGTAGGACTTTATAATTCACCCCTCCACTTT.

The V gene is TRBV9, the J gene TRBJ2-7; 9 bases are a match to TRBD2. Trimming at V came to 4 bases and at J to 1 base, leaving 15 bases not matched to a gene. The germline V gene encodes CDR1 SGDLS and CDR2 YYNGEE. The CDR3 runs to 18 residues. The CDR3 protein is CASSFRAAPSGDSYEQYF. For the CDR3, the DNA is TGTGCCAGCAGCTTCCGAGCCGCGCCTAGCGGGGATTCCTACGAGCAGTACTTC. Using reference TRBV9 and TRBJ2-7 for the parts outside the CDR3, the full variable domain is DSGVTQTPKHLITATGQRVTLRCSPRSGDLSVYWYQQSLDQGLQFLIQYYNGEERAKGNILERFSAQQFPDLHSELNLSSLELGDSALYFCASSFRAAPSGDSYEQYFGPGTRLTVT.

The V and J genes are TRBV10-3 and TRBJ2-7; 10 bases fit TRBD2. In germline, CDR1 is ENHRY, CDR2 SYGVKD. V was pared by 6 bases and J by 2 bases, with 4 bases of the junction left unmatched. The CDR3 spans 14 residues. CDR3 DNA: TGTGCCATCAGGCCTAGCGGGAGAGCCTACGAGCAGTACTTC. Encoded protein: CAIRPSGRAYEQYF.

The chain recombines TRBV21-1 with TRBJ1-4; the D call of TRBD1 is as the table states it, not checked on the DNA. TRBV21-1 is deemed a pseudogene. This CDR3 spans 15 amino acids. CDR3 in amino acids: CASSLGQGDNEKLFF. The CDR3 DNA is TGTGCCAGCAGCCTCGGACAGGGGGATAATGAAAAACTGTTTTTT.

The chain joins TRBV6-4 to TRBJ2-1, with 7 bases aligning to TRBD2. V lost 2 bases to trimming and J lost 10 bases; unmatched junction nucleotides: 8. This CDR3 has 14 residues. Germline V gives CDR1 MRHNA, CDR2 SNTAGT. CDR3 in DNA: TGTGCCAGCAGTGACGCTAGCGGAGGTGAAGAGCAGTTCTTC. Amino acids: CASSDASGGEEQFF.

CDR3 DNA sequence: TGCAGCGTTGAAGAACAGGGGCCTGAAGCTTTCTTT. Translating gives CSVEEQGPEAFF. The rearrangement links TRBV29-1 to TRBJ1-1; 7 bases are a match to TRBD1. V trimming: 0 bases; J trimming: 6 bases; junction bases outside the gene matches: 1. This CDR3 is built from 12 residues. Germline V gene lookup returns CDR1 SQVTM and CDR2 ANQGSEA.

The chain recombines TRBV7-2 with TRBJ1-5; no definite D call. CDR3 length equals 13 residues. The germline gives CDR1 SGHTA, CDR2 FQGNSA. V shed 3 bases and J shed 6 bases, with 9 bases lying between them. The CDR3 here is CASSLSSGQPQHF. Here the CDR3 DNA reads TGTGCCAGCAGCTTGTCCTCCGGTCAGCCCCAGCATTTT.

A single count supports this clone. This chain links TRBV5-1 with TRBJ2-3; 12 bases match TRBD1. Unmatched junction bases numbered 5, after V lost 4 bases and J lost 5 bases. The CDR3 is made up of 15 amino acids. CDR1 is SGHRS and CDR2 is YFSETQ in the germline V gene. The CDR3 region has the DNA TGCGCCAGCAGCCGGGACAGGGGGCTGAAAGATACGCAGTATTTT. Amino acid sequence: CASSRDRGLKDTQYF.

J is TRBJ1-5 and V is TRBV19; a weak D match, TRBD1 (5 bases). This CDR3 is built from 16 residues. With 7 bases removed from V and 4 bases from J, the gap between germline ends came to 20 bases. Per germline, CDR1 LNHDA and CDR2 SQIVND (reference sequence). CDR3 DNA sequence: TGTGCCAGTACCAAGAAGTATCAGGGATTGAATCAGCCCCAGCATTTT. Translated, it gives CASTKKYQGLNQPQHF. The whole variable domain, filled in from reference TRBV19 and TRBJ1-5, reads DGGITQSPKYLFRKEGQNVTLSCEQNLNHDAMYWYRQDPGQGLRLIYYSQIVNDFQKGDIAEGYSVSREKKESFPLTVTSAQKNPTAFYLCASTKKYQGLNQPQHFGDGTRLSIL.

The chain joins TRBV6-5 to TRBJ1-5, with TRBD1 as a possible D gene (6 bases). Trimming pared 6 bases from V and 3 bases from J, leaving 12 bases between. The CDR3 has 14 residues. Looked up from germline, CDR1 is MNHEY and CDR2 is SVGAGI. In nucleotides, the CDR3 is TGTGCCAGCAGGCCGACAGGCTTCAATCAGCCCCAGCATTTT. This encodes CASRPTGFNQPQHF.

A single count supports this clone. The chain couples TRBV5-1 to TRBJ2-2; 7 nucleotides align to TRBD1. The CDR3 runs to 15 residues. Unmatched junction bases numbered 7, after V lost 6 bases and J lost 2 bases. Germline CDR1 SGHRS, CDR2 YFSETQ. The CDR3 nucleotides read TGCGCCAGCACCCCGGGACAGCAAAACACCGGGGAGCTGTTTTTT. Its translation is CASTPGQQNTGELFF.

The chain couples TRBV6-5 to TRBJ1-6; D ambiguous. Germline V gene sequence: CDR1 MNHEY, CDR2 SVGAGI. Trimming took off 0 bases at V and 9 bases at J, with 12 bases between the two ends. This CDR3 spans 15 amino acids. CDR3: CASSYSTAQASPLHF. The DNA for the CDR3 is TGTGCCAGCAGTTACTCGACCGCCCAGGCTTCACCCCTCCACTTT.

J is TRBJ1-3 and V is TRBV5-1; 7 bases map to TRBD1. Germline CDR1 reads SGHRS; CDR2 reads YFSETQ. The V and J ends lost 4 bases and 0 bases, in that order; junction bases with no gene match: 7. The CDR3 contains 16 residues. In DNA, the CDR3 is TGCGCCAGCAGCCCGGGACAGTTTATCTCTGGAAACACCATATATTTT. Translated, it gives CASSPGQFISGNTIYF.

This sequence joins TRBV2 and TRBJ1-2, with a tentative D call TRBD1 (6 bases). V was clipped by 4 bases and J by 5 bases, with 17 bases between them. Germline CDR1 is SNHLY and CDR2 is FYNNEI. The CDR3 spans 15 residues. The CDR3 spells CASSVNRVLLYGYTF. The CDR3 bases are TGTGCCAGCAGTGTTAACAGGGTTCTTCTGTATGGCTACACCTTC.

The CDR3 protein is CASIQGQGPGETQYF. In nucleotides, the CDR3 is TGTGCCAGCATCCAGGGACAGGGACCAGGGGAGACCCAGTACTTC. This sequence joins TRBV6-5 and TRBJ2-5, with 9 nucleotides matching TRBD1. V shed 7 bases and J 5 bases; nucleotides not matched to a gene: 11. The germline V gene has CDR1 MNHEY and CDR2 SVGAGI. This CDR3 spans 15 amino acids.

The rearrangement links TRBV5-1 to TRBJ2-5; 8 nucleotides align to TRBD2. CDR3 length: 16 amino acids. Germline lookup yields CDR1 SGHRS and CDR2 YFSETQ. J lost 9 bases, V lost 6 bases, and 19 bases had no gene match. The CDR3 coding sequence is TGCGCCAGCAAGAGCAACGGACTCCTCCCGGGGGGGGCCCAGTACTTC. It yields the protein CASKSNGLLPGGAQYF.

This clone has just one count. V gene TRBV6-5 combines with J gene TRBJ1-1; TRBD1 might be the D (5 bases). Germline V CDR1 and CDR2: MNHEY, SVGAGI. Trimming cost V 2 bases and J 1 base, with 8 bases left between them. This CDR3 region has 14 residues. The CDR3 DNA is TGTGCCAGCAGTTACCTACAGGAGAACACTGAAGCTTTCTTT. Its protein is CASSYLQENTEAFF.

The chain recombines TRBV5-1 with TRBJ2-7; D is possibly TRBD2 (6 bases). The CDR3 sequence is 16 residues long. Between the trimmed V and J ends, which lost 0 bases and 4 bases, there was a span of 17 bases. The germline gives CDR1 SGHRS, CDR2 YFSETQ. This chain's CDR3 is CASSLGGSGVLYEQYF. CDR3 coding DNA: TGCGCCAGCAGCTTGGGAGGGTCGGGGGTCCTTTACGAGCAGTACTTC.

This clone was recorded only once. The CDR3 bases are TGCGCCAGCAGCCTTTTTATAGCGGGAGGGGATACGCAGTATTTT. Translating it yields CASSLFIAGGDTQYF. The chain uses TRBV4-3 and TRBJ2-3, with TRBD2 matching over 11 bases. Germline-derived CDR1 and CDR2 are LGHNA and YSLEER. Trimming took 4 bases from V and 6 from J; bases not matched to a gene: 6. This CDR3 is built from 15 residues.

The rearrangement links TRBV19 to TRBJ1-1, with D maybe TRBD1 (5 bases). The germline V gene encodes CDR1 LNHDA and CDR2 SQIVND (reference sequence). V was trimmed by 8 bases and J by 4 bases, leaving 14 bases between them. The CDR3 length is 13 residues. The CDR3 DNA reads TGTGCCAGTCTCCAGGGTCTGGGCACTGAAGCTTTCTTT. Translating it yields CASLQGLGTEAFF. Based on the CDR3 plus reference TRBV19 and TRBJ1-1, the full variable domain is DGGITQSPKYLFRKEGQNVTLSCEQNLNHDAMYWYRQDPGQGLRLIYYSQIVNDFQKGDIAEGYSVSREKKESFPLTVTSAQKNPTAFYLCASLQGLGTEAFFGQGTRLTVV.

This clone was counted only a few times. The chain recombines TRBV4-2 with TRBJ2-7, with a tentative D call TRBD2 (5 bases). V was trimmed by 0 bases and J by 3 bases, leaving 15 bases between them. CDR3 length equals 16 residues. Germline V gene sequence: CDR1 LGHNA, CDR2 YNFKEQ. The CDR3 spells CASSQDLAGAGYEQYF. CDR3 DNA sequence: TGTGCCAGCAGCCAAGATCTTGCGGGCGCCGGCTACGAGCAGTACTTC.

The V call is TRBV2, the J call TRBJ2-1; TRBD2 matches at 7 bases. There are 16 residues in the CDR3. Germline CDR1 SNHLY, CDR2 FYNNEI. Trimming removed 5 bases from V and 2 bases from J; junction bases left unmatched: 9. The CDR3 sequence is CASSYSWGGTYNEQFF. Written as DNA, the CDR3 is TGTGCCAGCAGTTATTCGTGGGGGGGGACCTACAATGAGCAGTTCTTC.

This chain connects TRBV18 to TRBJ1-2; D is undetermined. This CDR3 is built from 13 residues. The V gene lost 3 bases and the J gene lost 6 bases, with 11 bases spanning the gap. CDR1 KGHSH and CDR2 LQKENI come from the germline V gene. CDR3 in amino acids: CASSPGGLDGYTF. In nucleotides, the CDR3 is TGTGCCAGCTCACCTGGAGGCTTGGATGGCTACACCTTC.

The CDR3 DNA sequence: TGCAGCGTGGTACAGCTAACTAACTATGGCTACACCTTC. As protein: CSVVQLTNYGYTF. V is TRBV29-1 and J is TRBJ1-2; D call uncertain. CDR1 is SQVTM, CDR2 ANQGSEA, per germline. The CDR3 is made up of 13 amino acids. Between the trimmed V and J ends, which lost 6 bases and 0 bases, there was a span of 11 bases.

In its sample, this clone was seen a few times. The CDR3 nucleotides are TGTGCCACCCCACCCTTAAGGAGGGGCACTGAAGCTTTCTTT. This translates into CATPPLRRGTEAFF. The V call is TRBV19, the J call TRBJ1-1, with TRBD1 as a possible D gene (5 bases). Trimming left V 10 bases short and J 4 bases short, with 19 bases between. Germline V gene lookup returns CDR1 LNHDA and CDR2 SQIVND (reference sequence). CDR3 size: 14 residues.